This entry lists 3 T cell receptor beta chains sequenced from one sample in a study of cytomegalovirus exposure and HLA in healthy donors. Primers for the PCR totalled 60 Vbeta and 13 Jbeta. The method was immunoSEQ multiplex PCR; TCRdb's version includes in-frame clones alone and lacks a portion of them. The sample contains around 92,000 clones, about three quarters of which appear only once. What was sequenced was PBMCs. These receptors were collected from a man between 60 and 75 years old in good health and CMV-seropositive.

The chain links TRBV27 to TRBJ1-2, with 9 bases lining up with TRBD1. CDR1 MNHEY and CDR2 SMNVEV come from the germline V gene (reference sequence). This CDR3 spans 14 amino acids. The ends lost 3 bases at V and 8 bases at J; junction bases unmatched: 7. The CDR3 nucleotides read TGTGCCAGCAGTTTTGGGGGGACAGGGACGGGCTACACCTTC. Protein product: CASSFGGTGTGYTF.

This clone has just one count. CDR3 protein: CASSKGQAIIYGYTF. The CDR3 DNA is TGTGCCAGTAGTAAAGGACAGGCGATTATCTATGGCTACACCTTC. V usage is TRBV19 and J usage is TRBJ1-2, with 7 bases lining up with TRBD1. The CDR3 sequence is 15 residues long. Germline values: CDR1 LNHDA, CDR2 SQIVND (reference sequence). Unmatched junction bases numbered 9, after V lost 4 bases and J lost 4 bases.

This clone was counted a single time. The chain couples TRBV5-1 to TRBJ2-3, with TRBD2 matching 12 bases. This CDR3 has 16 amino acids. Germline-derived CDR1 and CDR2 are SGHRS and YFSETQ. J lost 4 bases, V lost 3 bases, and 6 bases had no gene match. The CDR3 is CASSSLAGGHPDTQYF. The CDR3 DNA reads as TGCGCCAGCAGCTCGCTAGCGGGGGGGCATCCAGATACGCAGTATTTT.